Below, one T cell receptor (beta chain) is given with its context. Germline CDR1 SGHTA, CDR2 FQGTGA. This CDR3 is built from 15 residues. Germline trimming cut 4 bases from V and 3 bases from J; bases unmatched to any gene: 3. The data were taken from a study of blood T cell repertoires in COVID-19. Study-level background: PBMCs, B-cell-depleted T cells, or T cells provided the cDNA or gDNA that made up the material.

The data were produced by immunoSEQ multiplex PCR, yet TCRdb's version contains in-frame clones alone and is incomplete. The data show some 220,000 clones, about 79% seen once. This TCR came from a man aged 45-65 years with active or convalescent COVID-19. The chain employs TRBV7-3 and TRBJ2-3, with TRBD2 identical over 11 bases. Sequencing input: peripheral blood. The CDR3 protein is CASSSTSGRTDTQYF. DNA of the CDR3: TGTGCCAGCAGCTCAACTAGCGGGAGAACAGATACGCAGTATTTT.